This T cell receptor beta chain derives from a study of blood T cell repertoires in COVID-19. Turning to the study itself: Italy, Spain and the United States were the sources of the convalescent and acute COVID-19 samples. Sources were T cells, B-cell-depleted T cells, or PBMCs; the material itself was cDNA or gDNA.

CDR1 MDHEN and CDR2 SYDVKM come from the germline V gene. This CDR3 comprises 16 residues. The ends lost 3 bases at V and 10 bases at J; junction bases unmatched: 9. Profiled with immunoSEQ multiplex PCR; TCRdb holds only in-frame clones, not every one. The repertoire holds hundreds of thousands of clones, around 86% seen once, with 1.4% in the top ten. This clone was observed a handful of times. The TCR sequence derives from a woman aged 25 to 39 with active or convalescent COVID-19. Material for sequencing was peripheral blood. The chain links TRBV28 to TRBJ1-6; 10 bases align to TRBD1. The CDR3: CASSFGVGTGVSPLHF. The CDR3 nucleotides read TGTGCCAGCAGTTTCGGAGTCGGGACAGGGGTGTCACCCCTCCACTTT.